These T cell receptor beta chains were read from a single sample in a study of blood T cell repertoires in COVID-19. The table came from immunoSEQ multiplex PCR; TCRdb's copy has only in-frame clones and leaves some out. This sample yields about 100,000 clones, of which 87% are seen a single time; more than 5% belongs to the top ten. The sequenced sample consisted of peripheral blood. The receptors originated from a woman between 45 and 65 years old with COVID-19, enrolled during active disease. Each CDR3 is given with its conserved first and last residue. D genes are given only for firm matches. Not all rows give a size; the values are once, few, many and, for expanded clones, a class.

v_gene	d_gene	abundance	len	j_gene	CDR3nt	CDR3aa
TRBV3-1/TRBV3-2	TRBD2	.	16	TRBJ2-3	TGTGCCAGCAGCCACCAACTAGCGGGGGGTGCAGATACGCAGTATTTT	CASSHQLAGGADTQYF
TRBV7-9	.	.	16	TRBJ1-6	TGTGCCAGCAGAGAACCATCCGACGGACAAAATTCACCCCTCCACTTT	CASREPSDGQNSPLHF
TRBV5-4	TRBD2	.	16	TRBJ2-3	TGTGCCAGCAGCTTAGATAGCGGGGGGGACACAGATACGCAGTATTTT	CASSLDSGGDTDTQYF
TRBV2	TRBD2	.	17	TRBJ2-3	TGTGCCAGCAGTGAAGAAGGAGCGGGGGTTAACACAGATACGCAGTATTTT	CASSEEGAGVNTDTQYF
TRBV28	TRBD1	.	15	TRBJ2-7	TGTGCCAGCAGTGGGGGACAGGCGAGCTCCTACGAGCAGTACTTC	CASSGGQASSYEQYF
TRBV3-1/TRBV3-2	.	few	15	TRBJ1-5	TGTGCCAGCAGCCAAGGAGGGAATGACAATCAGCCCCAGCATTTT	CASSQGGNDNQPQHF
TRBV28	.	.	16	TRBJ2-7	TGTGCCAGCACTCAAACAGGGCCAGGGAGCTCCTACGAGCAGTACTTC	CASTQTGPGSSYEQYF
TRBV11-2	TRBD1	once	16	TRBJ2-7	TGTGCCAGCAGCTTAGGGGGGACAGGGCTTCCCTACGAGCAGTACTTC	CASSLGGTGLPYEQYF
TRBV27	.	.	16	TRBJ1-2	TGTGCCAGCAGTTTAGTGCCCCAGGGCTCAGTCTATGGCTACACCTTC	CASSLVPQGSVYGYTF
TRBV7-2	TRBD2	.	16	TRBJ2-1	TGTGCCAGCAGTCGTACCGGGACTAGCGGGTACAATGAGCAGTTCTTC	CASSRTGTSGYNEQFF
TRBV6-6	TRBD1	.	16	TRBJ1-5	TGTGCCAGCAGTGCCGGGACAGGGGTAATAAATCAGCCCCAGCATTTT	CASSAGTGVINQPQHF
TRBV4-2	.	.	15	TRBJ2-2	TGTGCCAGCAGCCCAAGGGCAGGGGAAGTCGGGGAGCTGTTTTTT	CASSPRAGEVGELFF
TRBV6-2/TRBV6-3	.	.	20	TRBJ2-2	TGTGCCAGCAGTTATGGGTGGCGATACGGCCGGGGTCCGAACACCGGGGAGCTGTTTTTT	CASSYGWRYGRGPNTGELFF
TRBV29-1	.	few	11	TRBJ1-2	TGCAGCGTGCACAGGGACGATGGCTACACCTTC	CSVHRDDGYTF
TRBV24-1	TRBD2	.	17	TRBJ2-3	TGTGCCACCAGTGACCATCCTAGCGGGGTTAGCACAGATACGCAGTATTTT	CATSDHPSGVSTDTQYF
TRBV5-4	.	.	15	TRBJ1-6	TGTGCCAGCACCGTGGGGGGGACCCATAATTCACCCCTCCACTTT	CASTVGGTHNSPLHF
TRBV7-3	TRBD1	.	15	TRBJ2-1	TGTGCCAGCAGCTTGTCAGGGGGCCTTGACAATGAGCAGTTCTTC	CASSLSGGLDNEQFF
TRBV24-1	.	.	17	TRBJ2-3	TGTGCCACCAGTGATTTACCTACAGGAACTAGCACAGATACGCAGTATTTT	CATSDLPTGTSTDTQYF
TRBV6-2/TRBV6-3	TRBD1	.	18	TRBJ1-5	TGTGCCAGCAGTTATCAAGCTTCTACAGGGGGCTTTGGACAGCCCCAGCATTTT	CASSYQASTGGFGQPQHF
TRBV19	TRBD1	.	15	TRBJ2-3	TGTGCCAGTACCGGGGGGACAGGGGGTACAGATACGCAGTATTTT	CASTGGTGGTDTQYF
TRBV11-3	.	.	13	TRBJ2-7	TGTGCCAGCAGCTTAGGACACTCCTACGAGCAGTACTTC	CASSLGHSYEQYF
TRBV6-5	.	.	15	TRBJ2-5	TGTGCCAGCAGTTACTCGAATCGAGGGCAAGAGACCCAGTACTTC	CASSYSNRGQETQYF
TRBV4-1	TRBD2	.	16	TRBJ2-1	TGCGCCAGCAGCCAAGTGGCGGGGGGGTCCTACAATGAGCAGTTCTTC	CASSQVAGGSYNEQFF
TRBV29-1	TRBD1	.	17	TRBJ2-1	TGCAGCGTTGTGGGGGACAGGATCCAGAGCTCCTACAATGAGCAGTTCTTC	CSVVGDRIQSSYNEQFF
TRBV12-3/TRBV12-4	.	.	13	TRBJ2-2	TGTGCCAGCAGTTTTTTGGGCATCGGGGAGCTGTTTTTT	CASSFLGIGELFF
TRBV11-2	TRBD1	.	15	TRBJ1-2	TGTGCCAGCAGCTTAGTCGGACAGGGGGCTAGGAGCTACACCTTC	CASSLVGQGARSYTF
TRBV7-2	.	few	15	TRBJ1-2	TGTGCCAGCAGCTTAGGACAGCTAACTAACTATGGCTACACCTTC	CASSLGQLTNYGYTF
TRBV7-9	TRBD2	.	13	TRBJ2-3	TGTGCCAGCAGCTTCCGATGGGGGGGTACGCAGTATTTT	CASSFRWGGTQYF
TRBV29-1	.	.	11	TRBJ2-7	TGCAGCTCGGGACATCTCTACGAGCAGTACTTC	CSSGHLYEQYF
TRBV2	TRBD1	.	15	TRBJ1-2	TGTGCCAGCAGTGAACAGGGGGCGCAGGGCTATGGCTACACCTTC	CASSEQGAQGYGYTF
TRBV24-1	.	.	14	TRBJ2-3	TGTGCCACCAGGGGGGAGGCTAGCACAGATACGCAGTATTTT	CATRGEASTDTQYF
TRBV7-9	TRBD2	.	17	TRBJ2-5	TGTGCCAGCAGCATCGGACTAGCGGGGGGTAGGACGGAGACCCAGTACTTC	CASSIGLAGGRTETQYF
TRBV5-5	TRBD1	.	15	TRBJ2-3	TGTGCCAGCAGCTTGGACACGACAGGGACAGATACGCAGTATTTT	CASSLDTTGTDTQYF
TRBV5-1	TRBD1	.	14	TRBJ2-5	TGCGCCAGCAGCTCGAACAGGGGGCCAGAGACCCAGTACTTC	CASSSNRGPETQYF
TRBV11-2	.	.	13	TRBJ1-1	TGTGCCAGCAGCCGGGGGGGTAGGACTGAAGCTTTCTTT	CASSRGGRTEAFF